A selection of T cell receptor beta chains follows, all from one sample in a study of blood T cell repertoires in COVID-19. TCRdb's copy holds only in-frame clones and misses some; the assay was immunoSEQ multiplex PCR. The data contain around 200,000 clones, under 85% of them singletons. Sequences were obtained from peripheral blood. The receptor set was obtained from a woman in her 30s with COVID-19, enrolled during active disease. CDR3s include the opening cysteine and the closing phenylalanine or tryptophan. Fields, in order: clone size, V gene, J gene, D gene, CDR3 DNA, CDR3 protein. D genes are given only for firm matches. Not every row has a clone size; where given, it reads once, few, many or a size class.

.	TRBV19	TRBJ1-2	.	TGTGCCAGTAGTATTTTAGGGGCCAACTATGGCTACACCTTC	CASSILGANYGYTF
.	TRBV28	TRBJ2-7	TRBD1	TGTGCCAGCTGGCGGGGGGACAGGGGCCCGCAGCAGTACTTC	CASWRGDRGPQQYF
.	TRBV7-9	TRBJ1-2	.	TGTGCCAGCAGCGTACAAACGCAGTCTGAGGGCTATGGCTACACCTTC	CASSVQTQSEGYGYTF
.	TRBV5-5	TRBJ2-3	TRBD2	TGTGCCAGCAGCTTTTTGCGGGGGGGCACAGATACGCAGTATTTT	CASSFLRGGTDTQYF
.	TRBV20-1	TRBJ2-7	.	TGCAGTGCTAGTGGGGGGCCTCACTACGAGCAGTACTTC	CSASGGPHYEQYF
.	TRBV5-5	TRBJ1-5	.	TGTGCCAGCAGCTTGGCCTCAGGGGATCAGCCCCAGCATTTT	CASSLASGDQPQHF
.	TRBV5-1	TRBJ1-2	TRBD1	TGCGCCAGCAGCTCTACAGGGGAACGTCGCTACACCTTC	CASSSTGERRYTF
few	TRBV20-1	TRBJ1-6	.	TGCAGTGCTAGTATAAACAGGGACAATTCACCCCTCCACTTT	CSASINRDNSPLHF
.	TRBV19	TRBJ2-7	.	TGTGCCAGTAGTAACAGGCCTGGCTACGAGCAGTACTTC	CASSNRPGYEQYF
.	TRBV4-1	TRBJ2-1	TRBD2	TGCGCCAGCAGCCAAAACTGGCTAGCGGACTCCTACAATGAGCAGTTCTTC	CASSQNWLADSYNEQFF
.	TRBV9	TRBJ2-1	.	TGTGCCAGCAGCGTAGAGTTTGGGGGGAATGAGCAGTTCTTC	CASSVEFGGNEQFF
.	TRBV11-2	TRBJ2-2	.	TGTGCCAGCAGCTCCACAGGTGTAGCCGGGGAGCTGTTTTTT	CASSSTGVAGELFF
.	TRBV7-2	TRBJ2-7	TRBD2	TGTGCCAGCAGCTTGGCTCTAGCGGCGGTGTACGAGCAGTACTTC	CASSLALAAVYEQYF
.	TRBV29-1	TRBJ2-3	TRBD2	TGCAGCGTTGAAGATCGCGGGGGGGCCAGGGATACGCAGTATTTT	CSVEDRGGARDTQYF
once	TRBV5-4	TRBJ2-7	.	TGTGCCAGCAGCTTGGTCCCAGGGCCAGAATCCTACGAGCAGTACTTC	CASSLVPGPESYEQYF
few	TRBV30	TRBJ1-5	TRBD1	TGTGCCTGGAGTGTACATTTACAGGGGACCCTCTCCAATCAGCCCCAGCATTTT	CAWSVHLQGTLSNQPQHF
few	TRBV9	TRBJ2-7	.	TGTGCCAGCAGCGTAGGAGGGAATAGATACGAGCAGTACTTC	CASSVGGNRYEQYF
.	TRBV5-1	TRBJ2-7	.	TGCGCCAGCAGCTTGCGGAGTCCTAGCGCGGAGCAGTACTTC	CASSLRSPSAEQYF
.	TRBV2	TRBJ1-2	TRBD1	TGTGCCAGCAGCGGGACAGGGGGCATCGCGAGCTATGGCTACACCTTC	CASSGTGGIASYGYTF
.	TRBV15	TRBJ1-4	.	TGTGCCACCAGCAGAGGCGCCACAACTAATGAAAAACTGTTTTTT	CATSRGATTNEKLFF
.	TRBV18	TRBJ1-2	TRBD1	TGTGCCAGCTCACCGAATTACAGGGGAGGTAGAACCTTC	CASSPNYRGGRTF
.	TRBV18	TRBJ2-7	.	TGTGCCAGCTCACCACAACAGACCTACGAGCAGTACTTC	CASSPQQTYEQYF
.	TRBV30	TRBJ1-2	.	TGTGCCTGGAAGCCGGGGAACTATGGCTACACCTTC	CAWKPGNYGYTF
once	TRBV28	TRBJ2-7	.	TGTGCCAGCAGTTTGGGGGGGGCGGCCCGAAGCTACGAGCAGTACTTC	CASSLGGAARSYEQYF
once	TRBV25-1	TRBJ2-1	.	TGTGCCAGCAGTGAATATATCAGGACGCGGAGGGAGGAGCAGTTCTTC	CASSEYIRTRREEQFF
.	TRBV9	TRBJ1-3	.	TGTGCCAGCAGCTTGGACAGTCCCCGAAGCACCATATATTTT	CASSLDSPRSTIYF
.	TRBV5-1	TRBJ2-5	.	TGCGCCAGCAGCTTGGCTGAGACCCAGTACTTC	CASSLAETQYF
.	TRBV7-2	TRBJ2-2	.	TGTGCCAGCAGCTTAGAGACTCGTAACACCGGGGAGCTGTTTTTT	CASSLETRNTGELFF
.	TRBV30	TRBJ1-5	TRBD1	TGTGCCTGGAGTGTTGATGACAGGGTTCCCTTCAATCAGCCCCAGCATTTT	CAWSVDDRVPFNQPQHF
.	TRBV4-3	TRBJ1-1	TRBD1	TGCGCCAGCAGCTCGGGGGACAGGACCAACACTGAAGCTTTCTTT	CASSSGDRTNTEAFF
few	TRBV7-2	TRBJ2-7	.	TGTGCCAGCAGCTCCGGGACACTTCCCTACGAGCAGTACTTC	CASSSGTLPYEQYF
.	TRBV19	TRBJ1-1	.	TGTGCCAGTAGTATCGAAGCGAACACTGAAGCTTTCTTT	CASSIEANTEAFF
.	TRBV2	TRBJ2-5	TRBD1	TGTGCCAGCAGTCTCGGGACAGGGGGAGAGACCCAGTACTTC	CASSLGTGGETQYF
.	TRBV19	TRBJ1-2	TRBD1	TGTGCCAGTAGTACCCGGGACAGGTCCATCGCCTATGGCTACACCTTC	CASSTRDRSIAYGYTF
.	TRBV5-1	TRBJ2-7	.	TGCGCCAGCAGCTTGTTGGTCAGGGGATACGAGCAGTACTTC	CASSLLVRGYEQYF
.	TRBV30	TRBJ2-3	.	TGTGCCTGGAGTGACATCGCAGATACGCAGTATTTT	CAWSDIADTQYF
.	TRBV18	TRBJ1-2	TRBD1	TGTGCCAGCTCCCTAAACCAGGGGGCGGAGTATGGCTACACCTTC	CASSLNQGAEYGYTF
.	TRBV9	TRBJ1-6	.	TGTGCCAGCAGCCCTAGCGGCAGGGCGAGCTCCTATAATTCACCCCTCCACTTT	CASSPSGRASSYNSPLHF
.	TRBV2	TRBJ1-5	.	TGTGCCAGCAGCCCCGGCGGCAGTCCTCCGCATTTT	CASSPGGSPPHF
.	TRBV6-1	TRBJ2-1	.	TGTGCCAGCAGTGAAGATTTAGGGGGGGCGAGGTACAATGAGCAGTTCTTC	CASSEDLGGARYNEQFF
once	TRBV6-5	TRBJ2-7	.	TGTGCCAGCAACTTCCAGGGGGGCCTTTACTACGAGCAGTACTTC	CASNFQGGLYYEQYF
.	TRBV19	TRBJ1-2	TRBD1	TGTGCCAGTAGTATAGCGGGACAGGGAATCTATGGCTACACCTTC	CASSIAGQGIYGYTF
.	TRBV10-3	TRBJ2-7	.	TGTGCCATCAGTGAGACAGGCCAATCCTACGAGCAGTACTTC	CAISETGQSYEQYF
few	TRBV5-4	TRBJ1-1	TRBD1	TGTGCCAGCAGGGGGACAGGGTCCCTAGAAGCTTTCTTT	CASRGTGSLEAFF
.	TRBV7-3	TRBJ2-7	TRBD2	TGTGCCAGCAGCATAAGCGGGACTAGCGGGGGGACTTCCTACGAGCAGTACTTC	CASSISGTSGGTSYEQYF